The clone carrying this T cell receptor beta chain has more than one count but fewer than ten. What it binds is not known. CDR1 is SQVTM and CDR2 is ANQGSEA in the germline V gene. The V end lost 3 bases, the J end lost 5 bases, and 14 bases lay between the germline ends. This CDR3 comprises 13 residues. These data originate in a study of T cell repertoires in cytomegalovirus infection. Findings of the study overall: In two of eight donors, the top clonotype was HLA-C-restricted CMV-specific. Cumulative frequency of public TCR beta families picked out carriers of CMV plus the relevant HLA.

TCRdb independently ran MiXCR on the reads; one entry per CDR3 protein. The repertoire holds 640,000 or so distinct CDR3 sequences, with roughly 36% as singletons. The rearrangement joins TRBV29-1 to TRBJ2-7, with TRBD2 as a possible D gene (5 bases). Sequencing was performed on cultured PBMCs, taken from culture after CMV antigen stimulation. The source is a human donor in good health (CMV status not recorded). Some clones in this sample may be carry-over from other donors' samples. This chain's CDR3 is CSVDSTGFHEQYF. The CDR3 DNA follows: TGCAGCGTTGATTCGACGGGATTCCACGAGCAGTACTTC.